This TCR beta chain was sequenced during a study of T-cell memory formation after mild COVID-19. A few counts support this clonotype. Its antigen remains unidentified. TCRdb re-called the 5' RACE reads through MiXCR, storing one row per CDR3 protein. The sample records fewer than 700,000 distinct CDR3 sequences, 20% to 25% being singletons. V was shortened by 5 bases and J by 7 bases, with 18 bases between the two germline ends. CDR1 MNHEY and CDR2 SVGAGI come from the germline V gene. The CDR3 sequence is 15 residues long. Study results and caveats: Researchers found some responding clones in pre-infection memory, a sign that cross-reactive memory joined.

The sample taken for sequencing was PBMCs or a T cell subset sorted from them (not recorded which). The chain links TRBV6-5 to TRBJ1-5; D perhaps matches TRBD1 (6 bases). The origin of this receptor is an adult woman who had mild COVID-19 (a few samples of this study predate the infection). Cell type and time point are not known. CDR3 in amino acids: CASSPDRRYGQPQHF. CDR3 in DNA: TGTGCCAGCAGTCCAGACAGGCGCTATGGGCAGCCCCAGCATTTT.